This TCR beta chain was sequenced during a study of blood T cell repertoires in COVID-19. TCRdb's table, derived via immunoSEQ multiplex PCR, lists solely in-frame clones and lacks some. The sample yields about 190,000 clones, less than 85% seen once. The TCR comes from a woman aged 30 to 39 who had recovered from COVID-19. Sequencing input: PBMCs or T cells enriched from blood (not recorded which).

The CDR3 reads CASSLGQGSATNEKLFF. The CDR3 DNA sequence: TGCGCCAGCAGCTTGGGACAGGGGTCTGCAACTAATGAAAAACTGTTTTTT. V and J are TRBV5-1 and TRBJ1-4; 8 bases match TRBD1. V shed 0 bases, J shed 0 bases, and the junction held 4 bases outside the gene matches. Germline V gene sequence: CDR1 SGHRS, CDR2 YFSETQ. The length of the CDR3 is 17 residues.